The 28 T cell receptor beta chains presented below share a single source sample, sequenced in a study of OX40 agonist ivuxolimab in advanced cancers. The library was generated by the immunoSEQ multiplex PCR assay. TCRdb took over this immuneACCESS table, retaining in-frame rearrangements with V and J assigned. Such tables are incomplete; in checked studies, under half of the missing clones stem from an unresolved V gene, and the remainder is unexplained. Within this sample are about 64,000 clones, with roughly 87% of them counted one time only. The ten biggest clones cover roughly 0.79% of the sample. The sample in question was CD4+ or CD8+ T cells sorted from blood, obtained in a trial of the OX40 agonist ivuxolimab. The source of these receptors is an adult with an advanced solid tumor such as melanoma, head and neck, liver or kidney cancer.

The chain links TRBV28 to TRBJ2-5; possible D gene TRBD1, 6 bases. Per the germline V gene, CDR1 is MDHEN and CDR2 is SYDVKM. There are 15 residues in the CDR3. Between the trimmed V and J ends, which lost 3 bases and 4 bases, there was a span of 15 bases. The CDR3: CASSLVQGWGETQYF. The DNA of the CDR3 is TGTGCCAGCAGTTTGGTGCAGGGGTGGGGAGAGACCCAGTACTTC.

The chain is built from TRBV12-5 and TRBJ2-1; 10 bases fit TRBD2. The CDR3 has 14 amino acids. Per the germline V gene, CDR1 is LGHNT and CDR2 is FRNRAP. J gave up 7 bases and V 6 bases, and 6 bases lay outside the gene matches. The CDR3 loop is CASGWGTSVNEQFF. CDR3 sequence (DNA): TGTGCTAGTGGCTGGGGGACTAGCGTAAATGAGCAGTTCTTC.

On this clone itself: This sample also contains other DNA sequences that code for the same CDR3. The rearrangement uses TRBV6-5 and TRBJ1-5; D might be TRBD1 (5 bases). Germline V gene data show CDR1 as MNHEY and CDR2 as SVGAGI. CDR3 size: 15 residues. Between the trimmed V and J ends, which lost 0 bases and 7 bases, there was a span of 13 bases. CDR3: CASSYSSGLGQPQHF. The CDR3 DNA sequence: TGTGCCAGCAGTTACTCCTCGGGGCTCGGGCAGCCCCAGCATTTT.

DNA for the CDR3: TGTGCCAGCAGCCGCCGATCCACCGGGGAGCTGTTTTTT. Protein: CASSRRSTGELFF. The chain recombines TRBV14 with TRBJ2-2; D gene unclear. Germline V CDR1 and CDR2: SGHDN, FVKESK. The CDR3 runs 13 residues. V was trimmed by 4 bases and J by 4 bases, leaving 7 bases between them.

The genes are TRBV30 and TRBJ1-2, with D tentatively TRBD1 (6 bases). Trimming took off 2 bases at V and 8 bases at J, with 15 bases between the two ends. The germline CDR1 and CDR2 sequences are GTSNPN and SVGIG (reference sequence). The CDR3 covers 13 residues. This CDR3 reads CAWSPGQTGGYTF. CDR3 bases: TGTGCCTGGAGTCCCGGACAGACAGGCGGCTACACCTTC.

The rearrangement uses TRBV5-1 and TRBJ1-4; D not resolved. The CDR3 has 15 residues. Germline assignment: CDR1 SGHRS and CDR2 YFSETQ. The V and J ends lost 2 bases and 4 bases respectively, with 12 bases between them. The CDR3 nucleotides are TGCGCCAGCAGCTTTGGTGGCGGGGTTAATGAAAAACTGTTTTTT. Translated: CASSFGGGVNEKLFF.

The chain is built from TRBV11-1 and TRBJ2-2; a possible D gene is TRBD2 (5 bases). Deletions cut 2 bases from V and 0 bases from J, with 16 bases between. This CDR3 is 18 amino acids long. CDR1 and CDR2 from the germline V gene are SGHAT and FQDESV (reference sequence). The CDR3 DNA follows: TGTGCCAGCAGCTTATTCGACGGGGATTGGGCGAACACCGGGGAGCTGTTTTTT. It translates to CASSLFDGDWANTGELFF.

The V call is TRBV2, the J call TRBJ2-3, with no clear D. The V and J ends lost 6 bases and 1 base respectively, with 11 bases between them. Germline CDR1 reads SNHLY; CDR2 reads FYNNEI. The length of the CDR3 is 14 residues. The chain's CDR3 is CASSVLEGTDTQYF. The CDR3, as DNA: TGTGCCAGCAGCGTACTTGAGGGCACAGATACGCAGTATTTT.

This clone showed up just once. V is TRBV28 and J is TRBJ2-6; a weak D match, TRBD2 (6 bases). Germline CDR1 and CDR2: MDHEN and SYDVKM. With 8 bases removed from V and 1 base from J, the gap between germline ends came to 12 bases. The CDR3 runs to 15 residues. CDR3 residues: CASRSGGSGANVLTF. As DNA, the CDR3 is TGTGCCAGCCGTTCCGGGGGTTCTGGGGCCAACGTCCTGACTTTC.

V gene TRBV7-9 combines with J gene TRBJ1-1; D may be TRBD1 (6 bases). There are 15 residues in the CDR3. Germline CDR1 is SEHNR and CDR2 is FQNEAQ (reference sequence). Trimming removed 7 bases from V and 5 bases from J, with 20 bases in between. In nucleotides, the CDR3 is TGTGCCAGCAACGTTATGGGGGCAGGGGATACTGAAGCTTTCTTT. Translated, it gives CASNVMGAGDTEAFF.

The V and J genes are TRBV28 and TRBJ1-2; perhaps TRBD1 as D (5 bases). Germline V gene sequence: CDR1 MDHEN, CDR2 SYDVKM. The CDR3 extends over 12 amino acids. Trimming stripped 5 bases from V and 8 bases from J, with 12 bases between. CDR3 sequence reads: CASSQGGGGYTF. The CDR3 coding sequence is TGTGCCAGCAGTCAGGGCGGAGGCGGCTACACCTTC.

This chain connects TRBV6-1 to TRBJ2-7, with 8 bases matching TRBD1. The CDR3 is made up of 14 amino acids. CDR1 is MNHNS, CDR2 SASEGT, per germline. V was clipped by 5 bases and J by 4 bases; unmatched bases: 7. The chain's CDR3 is CASSKHGQGYEQYF. The CDR3 bases are TGTGCCAGCAGTAAACATGGACAGGGTTACGAGCAGTACTTC.

The rearrangement uses TRBV6-6 and TRBJ2-3, with 8 bases identical to TRBD1. This CDR3 is built from 15 residues. Looked up from germline, CDR1 is MNHNY and CDR2 is SVGAGI (reference sequence). The V segment lost 7 bases and the J segment 0 bases; nucleotides outside the gene matches: 6. CDR3 protein: CASIGQGVSTDTQYF. In DNA, the CDR3 is TGTGCCAGCATAGGACAGGGAGTGAGCACAGATACGCAGTATTTT.

This chain uses TRBV6-6 with TRBJ1-1, with a weak D call TRBD1 (5 bases). This CDR3 is built from 15 residues. Germline CDR1 MNHNY, CDR2 SVGAGI (reference sequence). V lost 4 bases and J 6 bases, leaving 18 bases between the germline ends. CDR3 in amino acids: CASSSQGRGKAEAFF. The CDR3 nucleotides are TGTGCCAGCAGTTCCCAGGGTAGAGGGAAAGCTGAAGCTTTCTTT.

V usage is TRBV2 and J usage is TRBJ2-3; no clear D gene. The ends were cut back, 6 bases at V and 5 bases at J, with 12 bases in the middle. The CDR3 is 13 amino acids. The germline CDR1 and CDR2 sequences are SNHLY and FYNNEI. The CDR3 nucleotides read TGTGCCAGCAGAGCCCCGGATATAGATACGCAGTATTTT. This translates into CASRAPDIDTQYF.

The chain couples TRBV4-1 to TRBJ2-5; 9 bases fit TRBD2. The V gene end was trimmed by 6 bases and the J gene end by 0 bases; junction bases not matched to a gene: 5. The CDR3 is made up of 15 amino acids. From germline, CDR1 is MGHRA and CDR2 YSYEKL. In DNA form, the CDR3 reads TGCGCCAGCAGTCGGCGGGAGGGGAACCAAGAGACCCAGTACTTC. This sequence encodes CASSRREGNQETQYF.

The V call is TRBV9, the J call TRBJ2-7; no firm D call. Trimming pared 4 bases from V and 2 bases from J, leaving 13 bases between. This CDR3 comprises 14 residues. In germline, CDR1 is SGDLS, CDR2 YYNGEE. As DNA, the CDR3 is TGTGCCAGCAGCCCCTGGCAGGTCCCCTACGAGCAGTACTTC. Protein product: CASSPWQVPYEQYF.

The J gene is TRBJ1-1, the V gene TRBV21-1. TRBV21-1 is flagged as a pseudogene. The CDR3 is made up of 17 amino acids. CDR3 bases: TGTGCCAGCAGCAAAGCGATCGGCAAGTCCATGAACACTGAAGCTTTCTTT. It is translated as CASSKAIGKSMNTEAFF.

The genes are TRBV2 and TRBJ1-2; no reliable D call. V lost 0 bases and J lost 8, with 19 bases in between. CDR3 length equals 16 residues. The germline V gene encodes CDR1 SNHLY and CDR2 FYNNEI. The CDR3 DNA reads TGTGCCAGCAGTGAAGCGCTTCGGCTTTCTGGAGACGGCTACACCTTC. It is translated as CASSEALRLSGDGYTF.

The rearrangement links TRBV10-3 to TRBJ1-2, with 11 bases fitting TRBD1. The CDR3 spans 16 residues. Trimming cost V 2 bases and J 6 bases; bases outside gene matches: 8. Germline CDR1 and CDR2: ENHRY and SYGVKD. Here the CDR3 DNA reads TGTGCCATCAGTGAGCCCGGACAGGGGGCGAGCAATGGCTACACCTTC. It specifies CAISEPGQGASNGYTF.

V is TRBV6-1 and J is TRBJ1-3; D remains ambiguous. The V end was cut by 6 bases, the J end by 4 bases, with 13 bases between. The CDR3 runs to 14 residues. CDR1 and CDR2 (germline): MNHNS, SASEGT. The CDR3 DNA sequence: TGTGCCAGCAGCTCCGGTCCCCTAGGAAACACCATATATTTT. Its protein product is CASSSGPLGNTIYF.

The V call is TRBV7-9, the J call TRBJ2-5; the D is unclear. This CDR3 has 12 amino acids. The V end lost 1 base, the J end lost 5 bases, and 5 bases lay between the germline ends. From germline, CDR1 is SEHNR and CDR2 FQNEAQ (reference sequence). The CDR3 coding sequence is TGTGCCAGCAGCTTAGTTTCGGAGACCCAGTACTTC. Its protein is CASSLVSETQYF. Based on the CDR3 plus reference TRBV7-9 and TRBJ2-5, the full variable domain is DTGVSQNPRHKITKRGQNVTFRCDPISEHNRLYWYRQTLGQGPEFLTYFQNEAQLEKSRLLSDRFSAERPKGSFSTLEIQRTEQGDSAMYLCASSLVSETQYFGPGTRLLVL.

This chain joins TRBV2 and TRBJ1-4, with D possibly TRBD1 on 5 matching bases. Germline V gene data show CDR1 as SNHLY and CDR2 as FYNNEI. V was trimmed by 3 bases and J by 0 bases, leaving 8 bases between them. This CDR3 region has 15 residues. The CDR3 spells CASSDSGSTNEKLFF. The DNA for the CDR3 is TGTGCCAGCAGTGATTCAGGGTCAACTAATGAAAAACTGTTTTTT. Using reference TRBV2 and TRBJ1-4 for the parts outside the CDR3, the full variable domain is EPEVTQTPSHQVTQMGQEVILRCVPISNHLYFYWYRQILGQKVEFLVSFYNNEISEKSEIFDDQFSVERPDGSNFTLKIRSTKLEDSAMYFCASSDSGSTNEKLFFGSGTQLSVL.

This clone was recorded once. The rearrangement links TRBV6-4 to TRBJ1-3; D is perhaps TRBD1 (5 bases). This CDR3 spans 15 amino acids. The V gene's germline CDR1 is MRHNA and CDR2 SNTAGT. V was shortened by 3 bases and J by 1 base, with 10 bases between the two germline ends. CDR3 sequence (DNA): TGTGCCAGCAGTGAGATTAGGGGATCTGGAAACACCATATATTTT. It translates to CASSEIRGSGNTIYF.

This clone was counted between two and nine times. This chain uses TRBV19 with TRBJ1-1; weak D call: TRBD1 (5 bases). V shed 3 bases and J shed 5 bases, with 13 bases lying between them. Germline V gene data show CDR1 as LNHDA and CDR2 as SQIVND (reference sequence). The CDR3 extends over 14 amino acids. CDR3 in amino acids: CASSIGGRSTEAFF. CDR3 bases: TGTGCCAGTAGTATCGGGGGAAGGAGTACTGAAGCTTTCTTT.

V usage is TRBV10-3 and J usage is TRBJ2-3, with D hard to call. The V gene's germline CDR1 is ENHRY and CDR2 SYGVKD. The CDR3 spans 14 residues. The V end lost 8 bases, the J end lost 2 bases, and 14 bases lay between the germline ends. The CDR3 loop is CAIDSGRLTDTQYF. DNA of the CDR3: TGTGCCATCGATTCTGGCCGACTCACAGATACGCAGTATTTT.

The genes are TRBV6-1 and TRBJ2-6, with a tentative D call TRBD2 (6 bases). V was cut by 5 bases and J by 4 bases, with 12 bases left in between. CDR1 and CDR2 from the germline V gene are MNHNS and SASEGT. CDR3 length: 15 residues. CDR3 bases: TGTGCCAGCAGTCCCGGGGGTGCAGGGGCCAACGTCCTGACTTTC. Translated, it gives CASSPGGAGANVLTF.

This chain joins TRBV5-3 and TRBJ2-1; D perhaps matches TRBD2 (5 bases). TRBV5-3 is reported as an ORF; its role is uncertain. The CDR3 is 10 residues long. The V end lost 10 bases, the J end lost 10 bases, and 12 bases lay between the germline ends. CDR3 DNA sequence: TGTGCCTGCCCAAGAGGGGAGCAGTTCTTC. Translating gives CACPRGEQFF.